The present TCR beta chain was sequenced within a study of shared clonotypes between healthy human individuals. As for the study in general: Used for every donor were three CD4 naive, three CD4 memory, two CD8 naive and one CD8 memory plate.

This table comes from immunoSEQ multiplex PCR, and its TCRdb copy is limited to in-frame clones, with some not included. The table records about a million clones, around four fifths of them present only once. Of note for this clone: As yet, its antigen is unknown.

Findings of the study overall: For naive CD4 cells, approximately 4.8% of clonotypes were shared across a few donors.

The study separated CD4+ cells into CD45RA+ naive and CD45RA-negative memory subsets. Between the trimmed V and J ends, which lost 5 bases and 5 bases, there was a span of 10 bases. The germline gives CDR1 SNHLY, CDR2 FYNNEI. The CDR3 is 12 amino acids. The source is a young man in good health. The sample was memory CD4+ T cells sorted from blood. Specified subset: CD45RA-negative fraction. The chain has TRBV2 and TRBJ2-7; D might be TRBD2 (6 bases). The CDR3 spells CASSSGLNEQYF. The CDR3 bases are TGTGCCAGCAGTTCGGGACTCAACGAGCAGTACTTC.